The 31 T cell receptor beta chains presented below share a single source sample, sequenced in a study of blood T cell repertoires in COVID-19. The method was immunoSEQ multiplex PCR; TCRdb's version includes in-frame clones alone and lacks a portion of them. The sample contains 250,000 to 350,000 clones, about 90% of which appear only once. Source material: peripheral blood. The receptors shown here come from a woman in her thirties with COVID-19, enrolled during active disease.

The V gene is TRBV7-6, the J gene TRBJ2-3; 12 nucleotides agree with TRBD2. V gave up 1 base and J gave up 9 bases; unmatched junction bases: 5. Germline CDR1 SGHVS, CDR2 FNYEAQ. CDR3 length equals 15 residues. This CDR3 reads CASSLGLAGDVTQYF. CDR3 nucleotides: TGTGCCAGCAGCTTAGGACTAGCGGGGGATGTGACGCAGTATTTT.

The V and J genes are TRBV24-1 and TRBJ2-7, with 7 positions matching TRBD2. Trimming at V came to 6 bases and at J to 2 bases, leaving 6 bases not matched to a gene. The CDR3 runs to 14 residues. CDR1 and CDR2 from the germline V gene are KGHDR and SFDVKD. The CDR3 bases are TGTGCCACCAGTTCCTCGGGGGGTCCCTACGAGCAGTACTTC. Its protein product is CATSSSGGPYEQYF.

The chain is built from TRBV19 and TRBJ1-2, with 7 bases lining up with TRBD1. The V gene end was trimmed by 6 bases and the J gene end by 6 bases; junction bases not matched to a gene: 10. The CDR3 totals 14 residues. Per the germline V gene, CDR1 is LNHDA and CDR2 is SQIVND (reference sequence). This CDR3 is CASSENTGQDGYTF. For the CDR3, the DNA is TGTGCCAGTAGCGAAAATACCGGACAGGATGGCTACACCTTC.

The CDR3 nucleotides are TGTGCCAGCAGTTACTCCTCCGACAGTTCCTACGAGCAGTACTTC. Protein: CASSYSSDSSYEQYF. This rearrangement joins TRBV6-5 to TRBJ2-7; D is possibly TRBD1 (5 bases). V was trimmed by 0 bases and J by 1 base, leaving 10 bases between them. The CDR3 spans 15 residues. CDR1 is MNHEY and CDR2 is SVGAGI in the germline V gene.

This clone appeared once. The V gene is TRBV27, the J gene TRBJ2-1; D gene uncertain. This CDR3 has 12 amino acids. CDR1 is MNHEY, CDR2 SMNVEV, per germline (reference sequence). The V end was cut by 4 bases, the J end by 6 bases, with 7 bases between. The CDR3 sequence: CASSSFGNEQFF. CDR3 bases: TGTGCCAGCAGTTCTTTCGGCAATGAGCAGTTCTTC.

The rearrangement joins TRBV7-9 to TRBJ2-2, with 7 bases identical to TRBD1. Germline-derived CDR1 and CDR2 are SEHNR and FQNEAQ (reference sequence). The CDR3 covers 18 residues. J was trimmed by 0 bases and V by 5 bases; bases with no gene match: 12. CDR3 coding DNA: TGTGCCAGCAGCCTAGGGTGGCCGGGACAGACGAACACCGGGGAGCTGTTTTTT. Translating gives CASSLGWPGQTNTGELFF.

The chain links TRBV18 to TRBJ1-1; TRBD1 matches 9 bases. Trimming took 6 bases from V and 5 from J; bases not matched to a gene: 7. This CDR3 region has 14 residues. Germline V lookup: CDR1 KGHSH, CDR2 LQKENI. The CDR3 DNA reads TGTGCCAGCTCCCAACAGGGACAGGGTACTGAAGCTTTCTTT. It encodes CASSQQGQGTEAFF.

The rearrangement links TRBV7-6 to TRBJ1-3; no clear D. Trimming removed 5 bases from V and 2 bases from J, with 13 bases in between. Germline V CDR1 and CDR2: SGHVS, FNYEAQ. The CDR3 covers 15 residues. Written as DNA, the CDR3 is TGTGCCAGCAGCCTCGAGGCCGGGACTGGAAACACCATATATTTT. It specifies CASSLEAGTGNTIYF.

The rearrangement links TRBV28 to TRBJ2-5; 7 positions match TRBD1. V lost 4 bases, J lost 4 bases, and 3 bases stayed unmatched. Germline V CDR1 and CDR2: MDHEN, SYDVKM. The CDR3 contains 13 residues. The CDR3 loop reads CASSSRQGETQYF. As DNA, the CDR3 is TGTGCCAGCAGTTCCCGACAGGGAGAGACCCAGTACTTC.

This chain uses TRBV15 with TRBJ2-1; D gene unclear. The CDR3 loop spans 12 amino acids. Germline V gene lookup returns CDR1 LNHNV and CDR2 YYDKDF (reference sequence). Trimming removed 0 bases from V and 10 bases from J, with 7 bases in between. The CDR3 sequence is CATSRDEREQFF. As DNA, the CDR3 is TGTGCCACCAGCAGAGATGAGAGGGAGCAGTTCTTC.

The chain is built from TRBV5-1 and TRBJ2-7; the match to TRBD1 covers 7 bases. The V and J ends lost 0 bases and 3 bases, in that order; junction bases with no gene match: 3. Germline assignment: CDR1 SGHRS and CDR2 YFSETQ. The CDR3 length is 14 residues. This CDR3 reads CASSLVDRVYEQYF. CDR3 nucleotide sequence: TGCGCCAGCAGCTTGGTTGACAGGGTCTACGAGCAGTACTTC.

The V call is TRBV28, the J call TRBJ2-2, with 8 bases matching TRBD2. V dropped 6 bases and J dropped 7; count of bases not matched to a gene: 13. The CDR3 consists of 16 residues. CDR1 and CDR2 (germline): MDHEN, SYDVKM. In nucleotides, the CDR3 is TGTGCCAGCAGCACGGGGGGACTAGTAGGTCTCGGGGAGCTGTTTTTT. Translation: CASSTGGLVGLGELFF.

The V gene is TRBV18, the J gene TRBJ2-4; 7 positions agree with TRBD2. The trim removed 0 bases at V and 2 bases at J, leaving 7 bases unmatched. Looked up from germline, CDR1 is KGHSH and CDR2 is LQKENI. This CDR3 spans 17 amino acids. The CDR3 DNA reads TGTGCCAGCTCACCACCTCTAGCGGCCGACCCCAAAAACATTCAGTACTTC. Amino acids: CASSPPLAADPKNIQYF.

V gene TRBV30 combines with J gene TRBJ2-1; 16 bases are shared with TRBD2. Trimming cost V 0 bases and J 5 bases; bases outside gene matches: 10. Germline values: CDR1 GTSNPN, CDR2 SVGIG (reference sequence). The CDR3 consists of 19 residues. Written as DNA, the CDR3 is TGTGCCTGGAGTGTAACGGGACTAGCGGGAGGGCCAGATAACAATGAGCAGTTCTTC. As protein: CAWSVTGLAGGPDNNEQFF.

The chain has TRBV5-1 and TRBJ2-1; D gene unclear. V was cut by 9 bases and J by 7 bases, with 23 bases left in between. CDR1 and CDR2 from the germline V gene are SGHRS and YFSETQ. The CDR3 totals 15 residues. The CDR3 DNA reads as TGCGCCACCTCCCCTAGAGCCTCCCTCGGGAATGAGCAGTTCTTC. Translation: CATSPRASLGNEQFF.

J is TRBJ2-1 and V is TRBV2; 8 bases are shared with TRBD1. Unmatched junction bases numbered 6, after V lost 7 bases and J lost 7 bases. Germline loops: CDR1 SNHLY, CDR2 FYNNEI. The CDR3 runs to 13 residues. The CDR3 DNA sequence: TGTGCCAGCACTAGGACAGGGATGAATGAGCAGTTCTTC. Protein product: CASTRTGMNEQFF. Full variable domain (remainder filled in from reference TRBV2 and TRBJ2-1): EPEVTQTPSHQVTQMGQEVILRCVPISNHLYFYWYRQILGQKVEFLVSFYNNEISEKSEIFDDQFSVERPDGSNFTLKIRSTKLEDSAMYFCASTRTGMNEQFFGPGTRLTVL.

The chain couples TRBV28 to TRBJ1-2; no clear D. Deletions cut 3 bases from V and 2 bases from J, with 10 bases between. The germline V gene has CDR1 MDHEN and CDR2 SYDVKM. This CDR3 is built from 14 residues. The CDR3 DNA reads as TGTGCCAGCAGTTTGGGAGCCAACAACTATGGCTACACCTTC. Translated: CASSLGANNYGYTF.

The chain combines TRBV11-3 with TRBJ2-5; 11 bases agree with TRBD1. After removal of 1 base from V and 5 bases from J, the junction contained 6 bases not matched to a gene. CDR3 length: 16 residues. The germline V gene encodes CDR1 SGHNT and CDR2 YENEEA. The DNA of the CDR3 is TGTGCCAGCAGCTTAGGCGGGACAGGGGGACTGGAGACCCAGTACTTC. Residues: CASSLGGTGGLETQYF.

The chain employs TRBV25-1 and TRBJ1-3; weak D call: TRBD1 (6 bases). Trimming took 6 bases from V and 4 from J, leaving 13 bases between them. Germline V gives CDR1 MGHDK, CDR2 SYGVNS. The CDR3 is 14 residues long. The CDR3: CASSAQGTGNTIYF. The CDR3 DNA is TGTGCCAGCAGCGCACAGGGCACAGGAAACACCATATATTTT. Full variable domain (missing parts from reference TRBV25-1 and TRBJ1-3): EADIYQTPRYLVIGTGKKITLECSQTMGHDKMYWYQQDPGMELHLIHYSYGVNSTEKGDLSSESTVSRIRTEHFPLTLESARPSHTSQYLCASSAQGTGNTIYFGEGSWLTVV.

The chain is built from TRBV5-1 and TRBJ2-1, with 15 bases matching TRBD2. Germline trimming cut 4 bases from V and 0 bases from J; bases unmatched to any gene: 8. The germline gives CDR1 SGHRS, CDR2 YFSETQ. This CDR3 has 19 amino acids. CDR3 nucleotides: TGCGCCAGCAGCCTGGGACTAGCGGGAGGACATAGCTCCTACAATGAGCAGTTCTTC. It specifies CASSLGLAGGHSSYNEQFF. The whole variable domain, filled in from reference TRBV5-1 and TRBJ2-1, reads KAGVTQTPRYLIKTRGQQVTLSCSPISGHRSVSWYQQTPGQGLQFLFEYFSETQRNKGNFPGRFSGRQFSNSRSEMNVSTLELGDSALYLCASSLGLAGGHSSYNEQFFGPGTRLTVL.

The rearrangement uses TRBV18 and TRBJ1-6, with D uncertain. The V and J ends lost 4 bases and 2 bases respectively, with 9 bases between them. The CDR3 loop spans 15 amino acids. Germline CDR1 reads KGHSH; CDR2 reads LQKENI. This chain's CDR3 is CASSQGVAYNSPLHF. The CDR3 DNA is TGTGCCAGCTCACAAGGAGTCGCCTATAATTCACCCCTCCACTTT.

The chain has TRBV4-1 and TRBJ2-1; TRBD1 agrees at 7 bases. After removal of 5 bases from V and 1 base from J, the junction contained 8 bases not matched to a gene. From germline, CDR1 is MGHRA and CDR2 YSYEKL. The CDR3 runs to 16 residues. The CDR3 sequence: CASSSHTGASYNEQFF. For the CDR3, the DNA is TGCGCCAGCAGCTCACACACAGGGGCATCCTACAATGAGCAGTTCTTC.

The rearrangement joins TRBV7-3 to TRBJ2-2; TRBD2 matches 9 bases. The germline CDR1 and CDR2 sequences are SGHTA and FQGTGA. V gave up 5 bases and J gave up 5 bases; unmatched junction bases: 12. The CDR3 is made up of 17 amino acids. The CDR3 sequence is CASSQFGASGITGELFF. CDR3 in DNA: TGTGCCAGCAGCCAGTTTGGGGCTAGCGGGATTACCGGGGAGCTGTTTTTT.

The chain uses TRBV5-6 and TRBJ1-4; no clear D. In germline, CDR1 is SGHDT, CDR2 YYEEEE. Trimming took 0 bases from V and 0 from J, leaving 9 bases between them. CDR3 size: 16 residues. This CDR3 reads CASSLGGSATNEKLFF. The CDR3 bases are TGTGCCAGCAGCTTGGGAGGGAGTGCAACTAATGAAAAACTGTTTTTT.

The chain joins TRBV5-1 to TRBJ1-4, with D maybe TRBD1 (6 bases). Trimming shortened V by 0 bases and J by 4 bases, and 10 bases separated the two germline ends. The germline CDR1 and CDR2 sequences are SGHRS and YFSETQ. The CDR3 has 15 residues. The CDR3 region is CASSLVPGDNEKLFF. The CDR3 DNA sequence: TGCGCCAGCAGCTTGGTTCCAGGGGATAATGAAAAACTGTTTTTT.

CDR3 in DNA: TGTGCCAGCAGCCAAGTTGGGGGGAGCACTGAAGCTTTCTTT. Its protein is CASSQVGGSTEAFF. The chain combines TRBV14 with TRBJ1-1, with D perhaps TRBD1 (5 bases). The CDR3 is 14 amino acids. Germline CDR1 is SGHDN and CDR2 is FVKESK. V lost 1 base and J lost 4, with 10 bases in between. Supplemented by reference TRBV14 and TRBJ1-1, the full variable domain reads EAGVTQFPSHSVIEKGQTVTLRCDPISGHDNLYWYRRVMGKEIKFLLHFVKESKQDESGMPNNRFLAERTGGTYSTLKVQPAELEDSGVYFCASSQVGGSTEAFFGQGTRLTVV.

The chain links TRBV28 to TRBJ1-2; 9 positions match TRBD1. With 10 bases clipped from V and 6 bases from J, the junction kept 9 bases outside the gene matches. Per germline, CDR1 MDHEN and CDR2 SYDVKM. The CDR3 is made up of 13 amino acids. The CDR3: CAILGQGDDGYTF. The CDR3 coding sequence is TGTGCCATCCTGGGACAGGGTGACGATGGCTACACCTTC.

This clone was found once. The chain couples TRBV2 to TRBJ2-3; D remains unclear. This CDR3 has 15 amino acids. The V and J ends lost 6 bases and 6 bases respectively, with 19 bases between them. Per the germline V gene, CDR1 is SNHLY and CDR2 is FYNNEI. The CDR3 reads CASRVFLSSVDTQYF. CDR3 in DNA: TGTGCCAGCAGGGTCTTTCTATCTAGTGTTGATACGCAGTATTTT.

The chain couples TRBV6-2 or TRBV6-3 to TRBJ1-6; D is perhaps TRBD1 (5 bases). Germline V lookup: CDR1 MNHEY, CDR2 SVGEGT. There are 15 residues in the CDR3. V was pared by 6 bases and J by 7 bases, with 16 bases between. The CDR3 protein is CASSPHLRENSPLHF. The CDR3, as DNA: TGTGCCAGCAGCCCCCACCTCAGGGAAAATTCACCCCTCCACTTT.

The rearrangement joins TRBV2 to TRBJ2-7; D not resolved. Germline loops: CDR1 SNHLY, CDR2 FYNNEI. Trimming removed 6 bases from V and 0 bases from J, with 15 bases in between. There are 15 residues in the CDR3. The CDR3, as DNA: TGTGCCAGCAGGGCAGCGAGACCCCACTCCTACGAGCAGTACTTC. Amino acid sequence: CASRAARPHSYEQYF.

The chain is built from TRBV12-3 or TRBV12-4 and TRBJ2-7, with 9 bases identical to TRBD1. This CDR3 comprises 13 residues. V shed 10 bases and J 6 bases; nucleotides not matched to a gene: 10. This CDR3 is CATSGQGRGEQYF. As DNA, the CDR3 is TGTGCCACCTCGGGACAGGGAAGAGGCGAGCAGTACTTC.